Presented here are 32 T cell receptor beta chains from one specimen sequenced in a study of shared clonotypes between healthy human individuals. TCRdb's table, derived via immunoSEQ multiplex PCR, lists solely in-frame clones and lacks some. This repertoire shows approximately 1.5 million clones, approximately 98.5% found once; its top ten account for roughly 0.35%. Sequencing was performed on naive CD4+ T cells sorted from blood. As for subset: CD45RA+ positively selected. Receptor source: a man aged 25 to 40 in good health.

The rearrangement uses TRBV9 and TRBJ1-4; 7 nucleotides match TRBD1. The V gene's germline CDR1 is SGDLS and CDR2 YYNGEE. The CDR3 has 19 residues. Trimming cost V 2 bases and J 0 bases; bases outside gene matches: 13. CDR3 coding DNA: TGTGCCAGCAGCGTTAATCCGGGACAGCCCAGATCAACTAATGAAAAACTGTTTTTT. This gives the protein CASSVNPGQPRSTNEKLFF.

The chain couples TRBV7-9 to TRBJ1-2; no clear D. Trimming cost V 4 bases and J 8 bases, with 17 bases left between them. The CDR3 covers 14 residues. Germline loops: CDR1 SEHNR, CDR2 FQNEAQ (reference sequence). The CDR3 here is CASSSLRGVRGYTF. For the CDR3, the DNA is TGTGCCAGCAGCTCCCTACGGGGAGTAAGGGGCTACACCTTC.

The chain combines TRBV7-9 with TRBJ2-5; 11 bases agree with TRBD2. Losses at the gene ends were 5 bases for V and 5 bases for J; bases not matched to a gene: 13. Looked up from germline, CDR1 is SEHNR and CDR2 is FQNEAQ (reference sequence). The CDR3 length is 17 residues. In nucleotides, the CDR3 is TGTGCCAGCAGCATATTCGAGGGACTAGCGGACGGTGAGACCCAGTACTTC. This translates into CASSIFEGLADGETQYF.

The gene calls are TRBV7-9 and TRBJ2-7; D is perhaps TRBD1 (5 bases). CDR3 size: 16 residues. CDR1 SEHNR and CDR2 FQNEAQ come from the germline V gene (reference sequence). Trimming cost V 1 base and J 0 bases, with 13 bases left between them. For the CDR3, the DNA is TGTGCCAGCAGCTTAGGACCTAGGGGCAACTCCTACGAGCAGTACTTC. Its translation is CASSLGPRGNSYEQYF.

The genes are TRBV11-2 and TRBJ2-1; no definite D call. Trimming cost V 2 bases and J 0 bases, with 11 bases left between them. The CDR3 has 16 residues. CDR1 and CDR2 from the germline V gene are SGHAT and FQNNGV. The CDR3 DNA follows: TGTGCCAGCAGCTTACTGGATACCAGCTCCTACAATGAGCAGTTCTTC. Translated: CASSLLDTSSYNEQFF. Full variable domain (remainder filled in from reference TRBV11-2 and TRBJ2-1): EAGVAQSPRYKIIEKRQSVAFWCNPISGHATLYWYQQILGQGPKLLIQFQNNGVVDDSQLPKDRFSAERLKGVDSTLKIQPAKLEDSAVYLCASSLLDTSSYNEQFFGPGTRLTVL.

The V call is TRBV10-3, the J call TRBJ2-1, with 11 bases fitting TRBD2. With V trimmed by 2 bases and J by 3 bases, 0 bases remained unmatched. CDR1 and CDR2 (germline): ENHRY, SYGVKD. The CDR3 covers 15 residues. CDR3 DNA sequence: TGTGCCATCAGTGAGCTAGCGGGAGGCTACAATGAGCAGTTCTTC. Translation gives CAISELAGGYNEQFF.

The CDR3, as DNA: TGTGCCAGTAGTATTTTAGGAGCGGTGACCCAGCATTTT. It codes for CASSILGAVTQHF. The chain links TRBV19 to TRBJ1-5; D ambiguous. Germline lookup yields CDR1 LNHDA and CDR2 SQIVND (reference sequence). The CDR3 totals 13 residues. Trimming pared 3 bases from V and 11 bases from J, leaving 14 bases between.

This chain links TRBV4-3 with TRBJ2-1; tentative D call: TRBD1 (6 bases). This CDR3 is 18 amino acids long. CDR1 and CDR2 (germline): LGHNA, YSLEER. Trimming stripped 0 bases from V and 9 bases from J, with 24 bases between. The CDR3 sequence is CASSQEKLQVRGKGEQFF. DNA for the CDR3: TGCGCCAGCAGCCAAGAAAAATTGCAAGTGAGGGGGAAGGGTGAGCAGTTCTTC.

This chain connects TRBV5-5 to TRBJ1-5; D possibly corresponds to TRBD1 (5 bases). V shed 4 bases and J shed 4 bases, with 15 bases lying between them. This CDR3 comprises 15 residues. CDR1 and CDR2 (germline): SGHKS, YYEKEE (reference sequence). CDR3 sequence: CASSRGARGNQPQHF. CDR3 coding DNA: TGTGCCAGCAGCCGAGGGGCGCGGGGAAATCAGCCCCAGCATTTT. Using reference TRBV5-5 and TRBJ1-5 for the parts outside the CDR3, the full variable domain is DAGVTQSPTHLIKTRGQQVTLRCSPISGHKSVSWYQQVLGQGPQFIFQYYEKEERGRGNFPDRFSARQFPNYSSELNVNALLLGDSALYLCASSRGARGNQPQHFGDGTRLSIL.

The V and J genes are TRBV19 and TRBJ1-1, with 9 bases matching TRBD1. V lost 6 bases, J lost 2 bases, and 7 bases stayed unmatched. This CDR3 is 15 amino acids long. CDR1 LNHDA and CDR2 SQIVND come from the germline V gene (reference sequence). The CDR3 sequence is CASSLPGQGNTEAFF. The CDR3 bases are TGTGCCAGTAGCCTTCCGGGACAGGGAAACACTGAAGCTTTCTTT.

This chain links TRBV18 with TRBJ2-7, with 7 bases identical to TRBD1. This CDR3 is 16 amino acids long. V dropped 4 bases and J dropped 5; count of bases not matched to a gene: 14. The germline V gene encodes CDR1 KGHSH and CDR2 LQKENI. DNA for the CDR3: TGTGCCAGCTCACAGAAACCGGGACAGAATTGGCACGAGCAGTACTTC. This gives the protein CASSQKPGQNWHEQYF. The whole variable domain, filled in from reference TRBV18 and TRBJ2-7, reads NAGVMQNPRHLVRRRGQEARLRCSPMKGHSHVYWYRQLPEEGLKFMVYLQKENIIDESGMPKERFSAEFPKEGPSILRIQQVVRGDSAAYFCASSQKPGQNWHEQYFGPGTRLTVT.

V and J are TRBV7-2 and TRBJ2-2, with 7 bases fitting TRBD2. CDR3 size: 16 residues. Trimming cost V 5 bases and J 4 bases; bases outside gene matches: 10. Germline assignment: CDR1 SGHTA and CDR2 FQGNSA. The CDR3 is CASSPRATGGTGELFF. The CDR3 DNA is TGTGCCAGCAGCCCCCGCGCGACGGGAGGCACCGGGGAGCTGTTTTTT.

V gene TRBV7-9 combines with J gene TRBJ2-1, with D possibly being TRBD2 (5 bases). The CDR3 extends over 17 amino acids. Germline CDR1 and CDR2: SEHNR and FQNEAQ (reference sequence). The V end was cut by 0 bases, the J end by 5 bases, with 17 bases between. CDR3 in DNA: TGTGCCAGCAGCTTAGCGCTCAGCGGTCGGTCGCACAATGAGCAGTTCTTC. Its translation: CASSLALSGRSHNEQFF.

The J gene is TRBJ2-1, the V gene TRBV29-1; D is possibly TRBD2 (6 bases). This CDR3 spans 15 amino acids. CDR1 is SQVTM and CDR2 is ANQGSEA in the germline V gene. V lost 1 base and J 2 bases, leaving 12 bases between the germline ends. CDR3 sequence: CSVEGRERAYNEQFF. The CDR3 DNA reads TGCAGCGTTGAAGGTCGGGAGAGGGCCTACAATGAGCAGTTCTTC.

On this clone itself: At the DNA level, this CDR3 is encoded by other sequences in the same sample as well. The chain employs TRBV4-3 and TRBJ2-7; 13 positions match TRBD2. Trimming cost V 3 bases and J 3 bases; bases outside gene matches: 2. This CDR3 has 15 residues. Germline-derived CDR1 and CDR2 are LGHNA and YSLEER. The CDR3 spells CASSQGTSGNYEQYF. The CDR3 nucleotides read TGCGCCAGCAGCCAGGGGACTAGCGGGAACTACGAGCAGTACTTC.

The chain couples TRBV9 to TRBJ2-1; 7 bases are a match to TRBD2. Germline CDR1 and CDR2: SGDLS and YYNGEE. This CDR3 spans 16 amino acids. The V and J ends lost 0 bases and 5 bases, in that order; junction bases with no gene match: 8. The CDR3 DNA is TGTGCCAGCAGCGTAGGTTCCACTAGCGTACACAATGAGCAGTTCTTC. Protein: CASSVGSTSVHNEQFF.

The rearrangement links TRBV4-3 to TRBJ2-5; possibly TRBD2 for D (5 bases). CDR1 LGHNA and CDR2 YSLEER come from the germline V gene. Trimming pared 1 base from V and 5 bases from J, leaving 8 bases between. The CDR3 runs to 13 residues. The CDR3 protein is CASSQVWRETQYF. In nucleotides, the CDR3 is TGCGCCAGCAGCCAAGTATGGAGGGAGACCCAGTACTTC.

The chain is built from TRBV15 and TRBJ1-2; no firm D call. This CDR3 comprises 14 residues. V lost 3 bases, J lost 6 bases, and 14 bases lay in between. Germline values: CDR1 LNHNV, CDR2 YYDKDF (reference sequence). CDR3 in amino acids: CATSRDPGSDGYTF. In nucleotides, the CDR3 is TGTGCCACCAGCAGGGACCCGGGTAGCGATGGCTACACCTTC.

The rearrangement links TRBV11-2 to TRBJ2-1, with 8 bases identical to TRBD2. The germline V gene encodes CDR1 SGHAT and CDR2 FQNNGV. This CDR3 region has 16 residues. Trimming cost V 7 bases and J 3 bases; bases outside gene matches: 11. Written as DNA, the CDR3 is TGTGCCAGCAAAAAGCGGGGGTCCACTAACTACAATGAGCAGTTCTTC. This gives the protein CASKKRGSTNYNEQFF.

V is TRBV29-1 and J is TRBJ2-7, with D perhaps given as TRBD1 or TRBD2 (6 bases each). CDR1 is SQVTM, CDR2 ANQGSEA, per germline. V was cut by 7 bases and J by 1 base, with 14 bases left in between. The CDR3 is 13 residues long. The CDR3 DNA reads as TGCAGCGCTGTAGGGGGGATGTCCTACGAGCAGTACTTC. This codes for CSAVGGMSYEQYF.

The V gene is TRBV5-4, the J gene TRBJ2-3, with 10 bases lining up with TRBD2. The CDR3 runs 14 residues. Germline assignment: CDR1 SGHNT and CDR2 YYREEE (reference sequence). Trimming cost V 4 bases and J 5 bases; bases outside gene matches: 4. The CDR3 region has the DNA TGTGCCAGCAGCAGGACTAGCGGAGTAGATACGCAGTATTTT. It translates to CASSRTSGVDTQYF.

A word on this clone: The sample carries other DNA sequences with the same CDR3. This sequence joins TRBV5-1 and TRBJ1-2, with TRBD1 identical over 10 bases. The trim removed 0 bases at V and 8 bases at J, leaving 4 bases unmatched. This CDR3 region has 14 residues. Germline V gene lookup returns CDR1 SGHRS and CDR2 YFSETQ. Written as DNA, the CDR3 is TGCGCCAGCAGCTTGGGACAGGGGGCGAGAGGCTACACCTTC. This gives the protein CASSLGQGARGYTF. Supplemented by reference TRBV5-1 and TRBJ1-2, the full variable domain reads KAGVTQTPRYLIKTRGQQVTLSCSPISGHRSVSWYQQTPGQGLQFLFEYFSETQRNKGNFPGRFSGRQFSNSRSEMNVSTLELGDSALYLCASSLGQGARGYTFGSGTRLTVV.

This clone has just one count. The J gene is TRBJ1-1, the V gene TRBV6-1; 7 positions agree with TRBD1. Germline V gene lookup returns CDR1 MNHNS and CDR2 SASEGT. After removal of 1 base from V and 10 bases from J, the junction contained 9 bases not matched to a gene. CDR3 length equals 14 residues. CDR3 DNA: TGTGCCAGCAGTGAAGTCAGTCGGACAGGCGGAGCTTTCTTT. Encoded protein: CASSEVSRTGGAFF.

The gene calls are TRBV7-6 and TRBJ2-7; 12 bases are a match to TRBD2. With V trimmed by 1 base and J by 2 bases, 6 bases remained unmatched. This CDR3 region has 17 residues. Germline V lookup: CDR1 SGHVS, CDR2 FNYEAQ. CDR3 sequence (DNA): TGTGCCAGCAGCTTAGGTCGGACTAGCGGGGTCCCCTACGAGCAGTACTTC. The encoded protein is CASSLGRTSGVPYEQYF. Together with reference TRBV7-6 and TRBJ2-7, the CDR3 gives the full variable domain: GAGVSQSPRYKVTKRGQDVALRCDPISGHVSLYWYRQALGQGPEFLTYFNYEAQQDKSGLPNDRFSAERPEGSISTLTIQRTEQRDSAMYRCASSLGRTSGVPYEQYFGPGTRLTVT.

This chain joins TRBV29-1 and TRBJ2-2; D possibly corresponds to TRBD2 (6 bases). Per the germline V gene, CDR1 is SQVTM and CDR2 is ANQGSEA. The V gene lost 8 bases and the J gene lost 4 bases, with 14 bases spanning the gap. The CDR3 is 13 amino acids. The CDR3 sequence is CSIWSGRTGELFF. CDR3 nucleotide sequence: TGCAGCATTTGGAGCGGGCGCACCGGGGAGCTGTTTTTT.

Remarks on this clone: Distinct nucleotide sequences in the sample also encode this CDR3. The V call is TRBV29-1, the J call TRBJ2-5, with D hard to call. With 5 bases removed from V and 2 bases from J, the gap between germline ends came to 3 bases. The CDR3 contains 10 residues. Germline V lookup: CDR1 SQVTM, CDR2 ANQGSEA. The CDR3, as DNA: TGCAGCGTTCGGCAAGAGACCCAGTACTTC. This encodes CSVRQETQYF.

The genes are TRBV10-2 and TRBJ2-2; 7 bases align to TRBD1. CDR3 length: 14 amino acids. CDR1 is WSHSY, CDR2 SAAADI, per germline. The V segment lost 4 bases and the J segment 4 bases; nucleotides outside the gene matches: 3. The CDR3 sequence is CASSGQGGTGELFF. CDR3 coding DNA: TGCGCCAGCAGTGGACAGGGTGGCACCGGGGAGCTGTTTTTT.

This sequence joins TRBV9 and TRBJ2-3, with D possibly being TRBD2 (5 bases). Germline V gene data show CDR1 as SGDLS and CDR2 as YYNGEE. This CDR3 is built from 16 residues. The V gene lost 3 bases and the J gene lost 2 bases, with 16 bases spanning the gap. The CDR3 loop is CASSARGGTITDTQYF. Written as DNA, the CDR3 is TGTGCCAGCAGCGCCCGGGGTGGAACAATCACAGATACGCAGTATTTT.

CDR3 in DNA: TGTGCCAGCAGCTTAGACCGGGGAAACTATGGCTACACCTTC. Amino acids: CASSLDRGNYGYTF. The V gene is TRBV11-2, the J gene TRBJ1-2; D not resolved. Germline loops: CDR1 SGHAT, CDR2 FQNNGV. There are 14 residues in the CDR3. With 0 bases removed from V and 2 bases from J, the gap between germline ends came to 7 bases.

The J gene is TRBJ2-5, the V gene TRBV9, with 8 nucleotides matching TRBD1. The CDR3 loop spans 15 amino acids. Germline lookup yields CDR1 SGDLS and CDR2 YYNGEE. The junction had 12 bases not matched to a gene; V was cut back by 0 bases and J by 11 bases. The CDR3 loop is CASSVDLAGGGLQYF. The DNA of the CDR3 is TGTGCCAGCAGCGTAGATTTGGCAGGGGGCGGGTTGCAGTACTTC.

The chain is built from TRBV18 and TRBJ2-5; D is possibly TRBD2 (5 bases). This CDR3 contains 14 residues. Per germline, CDR1 KGHSH and CDR2 LQKENI. Trimming left V 3 bases short and J 4 bases short, with 12 bases between. The CDR3: CASSPRRVSETQYF. In DNA, the CDR3 is TGTGCCAGCTCACCCAGGCGGGTGTCAGAGACCCAGTACTTC.

The chain links TRBV11-2 to TRBJ2-1; possible D gene TRBD1, 6 bases. This CDR3 has 14 residues. The germline CDR1 and CDR2 sequences are SGHAT and FQNNGV. V was trimmed by 4 bases and J by 4 bases, leaving 11 bases between them. CDR3 amino acids: CASSSGGQYNEQFF. In DNA form, the CDR3 reads TGTGCCAGCAGCTCAGGCGGACAGTACAATGAGCAGTTCTTC.